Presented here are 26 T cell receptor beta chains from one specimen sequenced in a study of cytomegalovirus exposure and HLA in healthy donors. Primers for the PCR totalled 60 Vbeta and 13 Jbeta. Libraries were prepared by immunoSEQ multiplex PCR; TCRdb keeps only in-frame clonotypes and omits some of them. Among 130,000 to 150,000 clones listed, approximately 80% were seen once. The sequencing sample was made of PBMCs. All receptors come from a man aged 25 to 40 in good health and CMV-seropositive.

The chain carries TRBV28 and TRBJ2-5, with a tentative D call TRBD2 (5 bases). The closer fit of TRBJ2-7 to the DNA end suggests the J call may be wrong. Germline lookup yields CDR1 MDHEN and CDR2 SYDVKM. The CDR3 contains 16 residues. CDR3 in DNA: TGTGCCAGCAGTCAGAGATCCTCGGACTGGCCCTACGAGCAGTACTTC. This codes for CASSQRSSDWPYEQYF.

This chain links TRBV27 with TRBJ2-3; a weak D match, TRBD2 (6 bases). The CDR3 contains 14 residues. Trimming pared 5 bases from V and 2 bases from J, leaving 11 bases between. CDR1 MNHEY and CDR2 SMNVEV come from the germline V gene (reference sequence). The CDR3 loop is CASSMGGLTDTQYF. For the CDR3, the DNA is TGTGCCAGCAGTATGGGGGGTCTCACAGATACGCAGTATTTT.

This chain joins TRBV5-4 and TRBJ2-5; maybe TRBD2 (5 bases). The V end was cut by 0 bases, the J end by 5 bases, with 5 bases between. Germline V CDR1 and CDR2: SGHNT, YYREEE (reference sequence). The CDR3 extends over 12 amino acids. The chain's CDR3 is CASSLAGETQYF. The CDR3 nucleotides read TGTGCCAGCAGCTTGGCGGGGGAGACCCAGTACTTC.

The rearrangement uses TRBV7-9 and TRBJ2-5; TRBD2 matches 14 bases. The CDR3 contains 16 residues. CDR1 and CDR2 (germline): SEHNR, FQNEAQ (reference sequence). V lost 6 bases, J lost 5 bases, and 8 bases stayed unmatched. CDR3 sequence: CASRRGTSGSTETQYF. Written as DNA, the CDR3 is TGTGCCAGCAGGCGCGGGACTAGCGGGAGTACGGAGACCCAGTACTTC. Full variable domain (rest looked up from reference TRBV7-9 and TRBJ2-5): DTGVSQNPRHKITKRGQNVTFRCDPISEHNRLYWYRQTLGQGPEFLTYFQNEAQLEKSRLLSDRFSAERPKGSFSTLEIQRTEQGDSAMYLCASRRGTSGSTETQYFGPGTRLLVL.

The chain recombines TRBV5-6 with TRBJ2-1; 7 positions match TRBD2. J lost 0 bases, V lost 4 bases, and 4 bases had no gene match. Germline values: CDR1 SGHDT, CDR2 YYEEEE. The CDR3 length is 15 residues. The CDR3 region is CASSRGTTSYNEQFF. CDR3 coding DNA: TGTGCCAGCAGCCGCGGGACTACCTCCTACAATGAGCAGTTCTTC. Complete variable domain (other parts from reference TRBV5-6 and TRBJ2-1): DAGVTQSPTHLIKTRGQQVTLRCSPKSGHDTVSWYQQALGQGPQFIFQYYEEEERQRGNFPDRFSGHQFPNYSSELNVNALLLGDSALYLCASSRGTTSYNEQFFGPGTRLTVL.

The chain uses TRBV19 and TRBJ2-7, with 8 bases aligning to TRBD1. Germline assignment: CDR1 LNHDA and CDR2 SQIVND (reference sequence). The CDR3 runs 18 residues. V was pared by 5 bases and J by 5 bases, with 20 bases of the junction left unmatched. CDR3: CASSFLPGTGKRSNEQYF. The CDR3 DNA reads TGTGCCAGTAGTTTCTTACCCGGGACAGGCAAAAGGTCTAACGAGCAGTACTTC.

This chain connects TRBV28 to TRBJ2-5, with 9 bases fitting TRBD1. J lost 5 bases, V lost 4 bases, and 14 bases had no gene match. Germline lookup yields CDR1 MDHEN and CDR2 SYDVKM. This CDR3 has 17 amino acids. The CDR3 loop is CASSSVQRDRAEETQYF. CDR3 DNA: TGTGCCAGCAGTTCCGTCCAGCGGGACAGGGCCGAGGAGACCCAGTACTTC.

The CDR3 DNA reads TGCGCCAGCAGCTTGGCAGGCAAAGCTAACTATGGCTACACCTTC. Translating gives CASSLAGKANYGYTF. V usage is TRBV5-1 and J usage is TRBJ1-2; no clear D. V gave up 0 bases and J gave up 0 bases, with 9 bases separating them. Germline CDR1 SGHRS, CDR2 YFSETQ. The CDR3 runs to 15 residues.

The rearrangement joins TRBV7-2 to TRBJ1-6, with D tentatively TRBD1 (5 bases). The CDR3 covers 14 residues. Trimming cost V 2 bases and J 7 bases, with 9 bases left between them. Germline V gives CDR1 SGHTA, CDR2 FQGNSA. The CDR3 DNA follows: TGTGCCAGCAGCTTATTAGACAGCAATTCACCCCTCCACTTT. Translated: CASSLLDSNSPLHF. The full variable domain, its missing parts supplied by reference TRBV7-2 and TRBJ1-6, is GAGVSQSPSNKVTEKGKDVELRCDPISGHTALYWYRQSLGQGLEFLIYFQGNSAPDKSGLPSDRFSAERTGGSVSTLTIQRTQQEDSAVYLCASSLLDSNSPLHFGNGTRLTVT.

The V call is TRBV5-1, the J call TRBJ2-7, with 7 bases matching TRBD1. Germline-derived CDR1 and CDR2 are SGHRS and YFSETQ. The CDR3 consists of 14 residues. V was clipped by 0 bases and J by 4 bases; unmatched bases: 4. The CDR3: CASSLGGGTYEQYF. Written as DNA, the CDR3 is TGCGCCAGCAGCTTGGGAGGGGGCACATACGAGCAGTACTTC.

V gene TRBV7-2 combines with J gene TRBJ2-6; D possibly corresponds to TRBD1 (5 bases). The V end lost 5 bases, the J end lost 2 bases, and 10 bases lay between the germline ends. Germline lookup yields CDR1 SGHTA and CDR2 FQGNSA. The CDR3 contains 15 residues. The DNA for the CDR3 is TGTGCCAGCAGCCGACGACAGCCTGGGGCCAACGTCCTGACTTTC. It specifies CASSRRQPGANVLTF.

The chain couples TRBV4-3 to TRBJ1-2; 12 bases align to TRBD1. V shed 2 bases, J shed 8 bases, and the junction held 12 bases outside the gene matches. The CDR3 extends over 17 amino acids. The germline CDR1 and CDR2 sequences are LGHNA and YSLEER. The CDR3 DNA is TGCGCCAGCAGCCAACGTATTACCGGGACAGGGGGCCAAGGCTACACCTTC. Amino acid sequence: CASSQRITGTGGQGYTF.

CDR3 in amino acids: CASSTYRGPSGNTIYF. The CDR3, as DNA: TGTGCCAGCAGTACGTACAGGGGCCCCTCTGGAAACACCATATATTTT. The V gene is TRBV28, the J gene TRBJ1-3; 7 positions agree with TRBD1. The J segment lost 0 bases and the V segment lost 5 bases, leaving 7 bases of the junction unmatched. Germline V CDR1 and CDR2: MDHEN, SYDVKM. CDR3 size: 16 residues.

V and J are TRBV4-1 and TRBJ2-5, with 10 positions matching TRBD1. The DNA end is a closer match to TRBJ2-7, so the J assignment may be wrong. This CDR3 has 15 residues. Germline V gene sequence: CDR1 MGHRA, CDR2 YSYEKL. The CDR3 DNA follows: TGCGCCAGCAGCCATGGACAGGGGGACTCCTACGAGCAGTACTTC. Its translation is CASSHGQGDSYEQYF.

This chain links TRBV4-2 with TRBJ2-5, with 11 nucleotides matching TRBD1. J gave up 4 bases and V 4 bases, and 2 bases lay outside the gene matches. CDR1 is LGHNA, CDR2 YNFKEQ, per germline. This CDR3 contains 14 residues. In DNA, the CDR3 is TGTGCCAGCAGCCGCGGGACAGGGGGAGAGACCCAGTACTTC. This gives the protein CASSRGTGGETQYF.

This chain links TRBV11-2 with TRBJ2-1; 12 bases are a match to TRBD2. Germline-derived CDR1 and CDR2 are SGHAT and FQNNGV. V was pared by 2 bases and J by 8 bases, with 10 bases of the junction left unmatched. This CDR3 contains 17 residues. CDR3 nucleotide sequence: TGTGCCAGCAGCTTATGGACTAGCGGGACTCTTGGCCATGAGCAGTTCTTC. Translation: CASSLWTSGTLGHEQFF.

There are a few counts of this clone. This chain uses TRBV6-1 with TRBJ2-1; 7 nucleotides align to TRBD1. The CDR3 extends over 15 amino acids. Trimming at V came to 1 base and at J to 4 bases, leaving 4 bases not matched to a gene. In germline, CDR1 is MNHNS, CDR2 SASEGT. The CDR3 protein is CASSEVGRGYNEQFF. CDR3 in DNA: TGTGCCAGCAGTGAAGTCGGCAGGGGGTACAATGAGCAGTTCTTC.

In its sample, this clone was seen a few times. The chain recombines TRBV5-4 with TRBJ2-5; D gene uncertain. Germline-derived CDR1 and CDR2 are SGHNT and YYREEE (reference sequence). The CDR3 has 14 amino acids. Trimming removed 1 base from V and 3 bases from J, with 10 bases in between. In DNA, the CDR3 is TGTGCCAGCAGCTTGTTTTACAGTAAAGAGACCCAGTACTTC. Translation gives CASSLFYSKETQYF.

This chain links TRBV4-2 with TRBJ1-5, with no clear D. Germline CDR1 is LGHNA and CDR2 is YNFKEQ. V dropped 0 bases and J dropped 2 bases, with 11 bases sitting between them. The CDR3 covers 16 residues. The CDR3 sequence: CASSQDRRKGNQPQHF. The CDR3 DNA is TGTGCCAGCAGCCAAGATCGGAGAAAGGGCAATCAGCCCCAGCATTTT.

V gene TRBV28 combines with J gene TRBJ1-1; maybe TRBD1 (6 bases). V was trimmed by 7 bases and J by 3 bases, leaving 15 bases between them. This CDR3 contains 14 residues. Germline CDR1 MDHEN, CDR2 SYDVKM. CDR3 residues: CASNMPGVYTEAFF. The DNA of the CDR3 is TGTGCCAGCAACATGCCAGGGGTGTACACTGAAGCTTTCTTT. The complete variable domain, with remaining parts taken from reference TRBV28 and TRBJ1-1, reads DVKVTQSSRYLVKRTGEKVFLECVQDMDHENMFWYRQDPGLGLRLIYFSYDVKMKEKGDIPEGYSVSREKKERFSLILESASTNQTSMYLCASNMPGVYTEAFFGQGTRLTVV.

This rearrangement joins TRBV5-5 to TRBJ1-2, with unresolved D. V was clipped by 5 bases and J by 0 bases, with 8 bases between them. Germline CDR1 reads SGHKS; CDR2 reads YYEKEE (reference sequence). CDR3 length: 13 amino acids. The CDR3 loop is CASSPTANYGYTF. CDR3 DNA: TGTGCCAGCAGTCCCACAGCTAACTATGGCTACACCTTC.

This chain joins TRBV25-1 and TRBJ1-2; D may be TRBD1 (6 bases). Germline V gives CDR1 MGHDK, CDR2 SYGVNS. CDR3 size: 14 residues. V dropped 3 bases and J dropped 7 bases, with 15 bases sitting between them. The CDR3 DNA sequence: TGTGCCAGCAGTGACCCTAAACTCAGGGGTGGCTACACCTTC. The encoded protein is CASSDPKLRGGYTF.

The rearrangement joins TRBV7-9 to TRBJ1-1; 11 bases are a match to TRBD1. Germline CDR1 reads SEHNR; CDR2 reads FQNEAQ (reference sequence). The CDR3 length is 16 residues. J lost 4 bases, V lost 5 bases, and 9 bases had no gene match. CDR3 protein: CASSPVAGTGGTEAFF. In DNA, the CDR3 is TGTGCCAGCAGCCCCGTTGCGGGGACAGGGGGCACTGAAGCTTTCTTT. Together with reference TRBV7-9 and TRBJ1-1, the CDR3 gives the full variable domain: DTGVSQNPRHKITKRGQNVTFRCDPISEHNRLYWYRQTLGQGPEFLTYFQNEAQLEKSRLLSDRFSAERPKGSFSTLEIQRTEQGDSAMYLCASSPVAGTGGTEAFFGQGTRLTVV.

This chain's CDR3 is CASSYSRGGQTQYF. In DNA, the CDR3 is TGTGCCAGCAGTTACTCCCGGGGGGGACAGACCCAGTACTTC. This chain joins TRBV6-5 and TRBJ2-5, with 8 bases fitting TRBD2. Per the germline V gene, CDR1 is MNHEY and CDR2 is SVGAGI. CDR3 length equals 14 residues. V lost 0 bases and J lost 6; bases outside the gene matches: 3.

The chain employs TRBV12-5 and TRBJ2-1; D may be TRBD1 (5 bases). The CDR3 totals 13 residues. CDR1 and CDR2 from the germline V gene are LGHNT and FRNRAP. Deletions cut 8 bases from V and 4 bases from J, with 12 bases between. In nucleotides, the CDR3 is TGTGCTAGTTTAAGACAGATATACAATGAGCAGTTCTTC. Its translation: CASLRQIYNEQFF.

CDR3 coding DNA: TGTGCCAGTAGTATTTCAGCGGGAGGGCCTGGAGATACGCAGTATTTT. Amino acid sequence: CASSISAGGPGDTQYF. The chain links TRBV19 to TRBJ2-3, with 10 bases matching TRBD2. The CDR3 covers 16 residues. The V gene end was trimmed by 3 bases and the J gene end by 5 bases; junction bases not matched to a gene: 8. Germline values: CDR1 LNHDA, CDR2 SQIVND (reference sequence).